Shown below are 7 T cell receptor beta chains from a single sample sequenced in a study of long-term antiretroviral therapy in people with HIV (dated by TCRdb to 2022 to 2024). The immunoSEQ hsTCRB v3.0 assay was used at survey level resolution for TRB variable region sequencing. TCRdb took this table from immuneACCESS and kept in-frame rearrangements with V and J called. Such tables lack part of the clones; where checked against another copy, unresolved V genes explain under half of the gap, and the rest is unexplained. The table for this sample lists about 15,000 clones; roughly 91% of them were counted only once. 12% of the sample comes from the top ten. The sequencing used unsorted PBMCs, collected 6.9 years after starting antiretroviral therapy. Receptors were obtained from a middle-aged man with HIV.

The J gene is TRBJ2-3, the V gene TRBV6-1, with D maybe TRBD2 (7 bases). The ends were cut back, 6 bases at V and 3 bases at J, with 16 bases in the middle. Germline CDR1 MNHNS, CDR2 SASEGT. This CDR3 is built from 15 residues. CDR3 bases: TGTGCCAGCAGCGTTTCACAGGGAGGGACAGATACGCAGTATTTT. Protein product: CASSVSQGGTDTQYF.

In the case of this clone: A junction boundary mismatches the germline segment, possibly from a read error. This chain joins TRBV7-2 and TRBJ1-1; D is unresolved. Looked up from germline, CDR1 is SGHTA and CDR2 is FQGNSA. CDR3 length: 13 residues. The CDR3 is CASSQDQHPEAFF. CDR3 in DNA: TGTGCCAGCAGCCAAGATCAGCATCCTGAGGCTTTCTTT. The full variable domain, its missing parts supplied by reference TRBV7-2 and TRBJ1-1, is GAGVSQSPSNKVTEKGKDVELRCDPISGHTALYWYRQSLGQGLEFLIYFQGNSAPDKSGLPSDRFSAERTGGSVSTLTIQRTQQEDSAVYLCASSQDQHPEAFFGQGTRLTVV.

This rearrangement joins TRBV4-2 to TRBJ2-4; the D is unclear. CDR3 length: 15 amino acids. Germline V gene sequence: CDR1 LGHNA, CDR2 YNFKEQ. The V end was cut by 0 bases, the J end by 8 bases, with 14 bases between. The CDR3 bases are TGTGCCAGCAGCCAAGATATCCACACAAGGGACATTCAGTACTTC. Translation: CASSQDIHTRDIQYF.

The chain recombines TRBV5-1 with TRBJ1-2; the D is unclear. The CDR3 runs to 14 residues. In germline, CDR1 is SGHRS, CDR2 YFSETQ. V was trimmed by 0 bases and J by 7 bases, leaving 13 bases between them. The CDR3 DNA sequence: TGCGCCAGCAGCTTGGGGATTCCAGAAGGTGGCTACACCTTC. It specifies CASSLGIPEGGYTF.

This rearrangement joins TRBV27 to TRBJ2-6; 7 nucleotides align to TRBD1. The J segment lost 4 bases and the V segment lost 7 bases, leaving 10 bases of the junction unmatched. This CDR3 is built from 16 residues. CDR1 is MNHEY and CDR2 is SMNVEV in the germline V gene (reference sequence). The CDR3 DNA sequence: TGTGCCAGCACCGTCTTCACAGGGGCCGGGGCCAACGTCCTGACTTTC. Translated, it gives CASTVFTGAGANVLTF.

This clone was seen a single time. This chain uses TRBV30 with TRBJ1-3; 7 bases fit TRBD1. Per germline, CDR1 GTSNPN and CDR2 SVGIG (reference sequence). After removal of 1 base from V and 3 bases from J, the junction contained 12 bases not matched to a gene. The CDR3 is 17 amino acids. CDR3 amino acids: CAWSGEIQGQDGNTIYF. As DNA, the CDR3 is TGTGCCTGGAGTGGAGAGATACAGGGGCAGGATGGAAACACCATATATTTT.

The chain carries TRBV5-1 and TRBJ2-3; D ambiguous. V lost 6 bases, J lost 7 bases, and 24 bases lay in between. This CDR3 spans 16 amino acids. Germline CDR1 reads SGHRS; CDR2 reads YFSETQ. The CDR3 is CASTYSLAGVDNTQYF. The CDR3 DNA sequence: TGCGCCAGCACCTACAGCCTGGCCGGAGTAGACAATACGCAGTATTTT.